These 17 T cell receptor beta chains originate from one sample sequenced in a study of T-cell memory formation after mild COVID-19. TCRdb recomputed calls from the 5' RACE reads with MiXCR, one row per CDR3 protein. Altogether 450,000 or so distinct CDR3 sequences are present, 15% to 20% being singletons, with the ten largest covering 7.5% to 9.5%. Sequencing used PBMCs or a T cell subset sorted from them (not recorded which). Receptors originate from an adult woman who had mild COVID-19 (a few samples of this study predate the infection). Cell type and time point are not known.

This chain joins TRBV29-1 and TRBJ2-3, with TRBD2 identical over 15 bases. CDR1 and CDR2 from the germline V gene are SQVTM and ANQGSEA. J gave up 1 base and V 6 bases, and 5 bases lay outside the gene matches. The CDR3 sequence is 16 residues long. CDR3 DNA sequence: TGCAGCGTGGGACTAGCGGGGGGTGGCCGCACAGATACGCAGTATTTT. Its protein product is CSVGLAGGGRTDTQYF.

This clonotype was observed a handful of times. CDR3 region: CASSRVESNSPLHF. The DNA of the CDR3 is TGTGCCAGCAGCCGGGTGGAATCCAATTCACCCCTCCACTTT. The V call is TRBV7-3, the J call TRBJ1-6; no firm D call. Trimming stripped 5 bases from V and 7 bases from J, with 12 bases between. The CDR3 loop spans 14 amino acids. The V gene's germline CDR1 is SGHTA and CDR2 FQGTGA.

The V gene is TRBV4-3, the J gene TRBJ2-1; 7 bases are shared with TRBD2. Germline V lookup: CDR1 LGHNA, CDR2 YSLEER. This CDR3 has 14 residues. V shed 1 base and J 8 bases; nucleotides not matched to a gene: 5. The CDR3 DNA is TGCGCCAGCAGCCAAGGGGGAGGGCCCGATGAGCAGTTCTTC. This translates into CASSQGGGPDEQFF.

CDR3 bases: TGTGCCAGCAGCTTAGCGTCTGACTACGAGCAGTACTTC. Amino acids: CASSLASDYEQYF. V is TRBV7-7 and J is TRBJ2-7; D not certain. V gave up 0 bases and J gave up 3 bases, with 6 bases separating them. CDR3 size: 13 residues. The germline V gene encodes CDR1 SSHAT and CDR2 FNYEAQ (reference sequence).

This clonotype was counted between two and nine times. The chain couples TRBV29-1 to TRBJ2-4; D gene uncertain. The V and J ends lost 5 bases and 0 bases respectively, with 5 bases between them. CDR1 is SQVTM and CDR2 is ANQGSEA in the germline V gene. The CDR3 extends over 12 amino acids. DNA of the CDR3: TGCAGCGTTCCCGCAGCCAAAAACATTCAGTACTTC. It is translated as CSVPAAKNIQYF.

This rearrangement joins TRBV10-3 to TRBJ1-1, with 10 bases matching TRBD1. The CDR3 has 16 amino acids. The ends lost 8 bases at V and 4 bases at J; junction bases unmatched: 13. Germline V gives CDR1 ENHRY, CDR2 SYGVKD. The CDR3 nucleotides are TGTGCCATCGCTGGTAATCCCGGGACAGGGGTCACTGAAGCTTTCTTT. Its translation is CAIAGNPGTGVTEAFF.

This chain links TRBV5-1 with TRBJ2-5; 9 bases fit TRBD2. The CDR3 runs 15 residues. With 0 bases clipped from V and 2 bases from J, the junction kept 2 bases outside the gene matches. Germline CDR1 and CDR2: SGHRS and YFSETQ. CDR3 sequence (DNA): TGCGCCAGCAGCTTGGGGGGACTAGCACAAGAGACCCAGTACTTC. This gives the protein CASSLGGLAQETQYF.

The chain has TRBV7-9 and TRBJ1-5; 7 bases are a match to TRBD1. Germline trimming cut 9 bases from V and 2 bases from J; bases unmatched to any gene: 7. Germline V lookup: CDR1 SEHNR, CDR2 FQNEAQ (reference sequence). The CDR3 is made up of 14 amino acids. The CDR3 DNA reads TGTGCCAGTCGGGGAGGGGGCGGCAATCAGCCCCAGCATTTT. It translates to CASRGGGGNQPQHF.

A few counts support this clonotype. The rearrangement joins TRBV7-8 to TRBJ2-3, with TRBD1 as a possible D gene (6 bases). The germline CDR1 and CDR2 sequences are SGHVS and FQNEAQ. The V end lost 5 bases, the J end lost 0 bases, and 15 bases lay between the germline ends. The CDR3 sequence is 16 residues long. CDR3 nucleotide sequence: TGTGCCAGCAGCCCTAGAGGGGGTTTAAGCACAGATACGCAGTATTTT. This codes for CASSPRGGLSTDTQYF.

This clonotype has just a few counts. The rearrangement joins TRBV4-1 to TRBJ2-2; no clear D. There are 15 residues in the CDR3. Germline V gene data show CDR1 as MGHRA and CDR2 as YSYEKL. The V and J ends lost 1 base and 2 bases respectively, with 8 bases between them. The CDR3 loop reads CASSQVSPNTGELFF. CDR3 in DNA: TGCGCCAGCAGCCAAGTCTCTCCAAACACCGGGGAGCTGTTTTTT.

This clonotype was seen a few times. V usage is TRBV12-3 or TRBV12-4 and J usage is TRBJ2-7; possibly TRBD1 for D (6 bases). Trimming pared 6 bases from V and 9 bases from J, leaving 18 bases between. The CDR3 is made up of 13 amino acids. CDR3 in DNA: TGTGCCAGCAGCCCAACCGGGACAATTTCGCAGTACTTC. This sequence encodes CASSPTGTISQYF.

This clonotype was seen a few times. This sequence joins TRBV19 and TRBJ2-7; TRBD2 matches at 9 bases. Germline lookup yields CDR1 LNHDA and CDR2 SQIVND (reference sequence). This CDR3 is 14 amino acids long. The junction had 6 bases not matched to a gene; V was cut back by 5 bases and J by 4 bases. CDR3 residues: CASSEVAGVYEQYF. CDR3 in DNA: TGTGCCAGTAGTGAGGTAGCGGGAGTTTACGAGCAGTACTTC. Looking up the rest from reference TRBV19 and TRBJ2-7 gives the full variable domain: DGGITQSPKYLFRKEGQNVTLSCEQNLNHDAMYWYRQDPGQGLRLIYYSQIVNDFQKGDIAEGYSVSREKKESFPLTVTSAQKNPTAFYLCASSEVAGVYEQYFGPGTRLTVT.

The J gene is TRBJ2-5, the V gene TRBV12-3 or TRBV12-4, with 9 bases lining up with TRBD1. The CDR3 contains 14 residues. After removal of 5 bases from V and 5 bases from J, the junction contained 6 bases not matched to a gene. The DNA for the CDR3 is TGTGCCAGCAGTCCTACAGGGGGCTGGGAGACCCAGTACTTC. Translation: CASSPTGGWETQYF.

The CDR3 loop is CASSFGQGIEQYF. CDR3 in DNA: TGTGCCAGCAGTTTCGGGCAGGGCATCGAGCAGTACTTC. The chain couples TRBV27 to TRBJ2-7; D perhaps matches TRBD1 (5 bases). CDR1 and CDR2 from the germline V gene are MNHEY and SMNVEV (reference sequence). The CDR3 covers 13 residues. V lost 3 bases and J 6 bases, leaving 12 bases between the germline ends.

This clonotype was counted only a few times. This chain connects TRBV6-1 to TRBJ1-5; D is possibly TRBD1 (6 bases). This CDR3 comprises 16 residues. V lost 0 bases and J 14 bases, leaving 23 bases between the germline ends. Germline V CDR1 and CDR2: MNHNS, SASEGT. The CDR3: CASSEAGGRYPLPEHF. In nucleotides, the CDR3 is TGTGCCAGCAGTGAAGCGGGGGGCAGATATCCCTTACCTGAGCATTTT.

This clonotype was found a few times. The rearrangement uses TRBV7-9 and TRBJ2-1; 11 bases align to TRBD2. The junction had 13 bases not matched to a gene; V was cut back by 4 bases and J by 5 bases. The CDR3 totals 18 residues. Germline V gene data show CDR1 as SEHNR and CDR2 as FQNEAQ (reference sequence). The CDR3 loop is CASSSLGRLAGWNNEQFF. The CDR3 nucleotides are TGTGCCAGCAGCTCACTCGGCAGACTAGCGGGATGGAACAATGAGCAGTTCTTC.

The V gene is TRBV11-1, the J gene TRBJ2-2; D unclear. Deletions cut 3 bases from V and 5 bases from J, with 13 bases between. CDR1 SGHAT and CDR2 FQDESV come from the germline V gene (reference sequence). This CDR3 region has 15 residues. Written as DNA, the CDR3 is TGTGCCAGCAGCTTGGACGACCGTAGGACCGGGGAGCTGTTTTTT. Its translation: CASSLDDRRTGELFF.